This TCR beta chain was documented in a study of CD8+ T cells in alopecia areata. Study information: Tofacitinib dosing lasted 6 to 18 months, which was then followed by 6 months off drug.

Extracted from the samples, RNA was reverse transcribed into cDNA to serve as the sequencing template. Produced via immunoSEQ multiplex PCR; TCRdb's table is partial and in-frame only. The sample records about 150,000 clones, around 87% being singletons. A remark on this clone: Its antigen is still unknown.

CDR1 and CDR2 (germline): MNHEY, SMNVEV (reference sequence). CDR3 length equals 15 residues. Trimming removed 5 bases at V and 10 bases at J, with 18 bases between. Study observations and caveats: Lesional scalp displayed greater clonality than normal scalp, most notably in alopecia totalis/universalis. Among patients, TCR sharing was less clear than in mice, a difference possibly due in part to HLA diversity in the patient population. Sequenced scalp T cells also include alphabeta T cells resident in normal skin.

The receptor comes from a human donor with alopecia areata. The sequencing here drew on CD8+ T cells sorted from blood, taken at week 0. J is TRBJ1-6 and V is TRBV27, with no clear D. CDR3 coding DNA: TGTGCCAGCAGTACACTTCGACCGACAATCTCACCCCTCCACTTT. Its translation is CASSTLRPTISPLHF.